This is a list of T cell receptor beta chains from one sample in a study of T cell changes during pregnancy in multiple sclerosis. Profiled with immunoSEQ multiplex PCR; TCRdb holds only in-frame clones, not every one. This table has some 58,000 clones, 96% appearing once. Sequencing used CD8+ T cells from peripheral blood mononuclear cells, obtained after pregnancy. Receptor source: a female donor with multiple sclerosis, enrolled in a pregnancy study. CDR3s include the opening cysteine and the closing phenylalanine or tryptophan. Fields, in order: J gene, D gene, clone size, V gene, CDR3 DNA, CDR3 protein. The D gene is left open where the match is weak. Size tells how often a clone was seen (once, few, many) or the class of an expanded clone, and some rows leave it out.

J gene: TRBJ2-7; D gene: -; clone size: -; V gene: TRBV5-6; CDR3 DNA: TGTGCCAGCAGCTCCGCCAGAGAGCAGTACTTC; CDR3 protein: CASSSAREQYF
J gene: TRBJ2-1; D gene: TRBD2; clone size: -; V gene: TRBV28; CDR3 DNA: TGTGCCAGCAGTCATTACCGGGGGGGGAGCAATGAGCAGTTCTTC; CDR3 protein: CASSHYRGGSNEQFF
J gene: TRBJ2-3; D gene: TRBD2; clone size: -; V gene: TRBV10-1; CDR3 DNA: TGCGCCAGCAGTGACCTGGGGAGGGAGCCGTGCACAGATACGCAGTATTTT; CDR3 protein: CASSDLGREPCTDTQYF
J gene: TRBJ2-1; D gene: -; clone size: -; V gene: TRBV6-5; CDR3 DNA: TGTGCCAGCAGTCCCGGGGACACTTACAATGAGCAGTTCTTC; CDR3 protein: CASSPGDTYNEQFF
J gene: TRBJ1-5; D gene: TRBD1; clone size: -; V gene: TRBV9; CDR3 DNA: TGTGCCAGCAGCACAGGTACAGGGGGCGAGGGCAATCAGCCCCAGCATTTT; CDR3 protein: CASSTGTGGEGNQPQHF
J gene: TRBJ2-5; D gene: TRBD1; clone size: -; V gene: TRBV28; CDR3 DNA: TGTGCCAGCAGTTTATACCCGCCGACAGGGCAAGAGACCCAGTACTTC; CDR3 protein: CASSLYPPTGQETQYF
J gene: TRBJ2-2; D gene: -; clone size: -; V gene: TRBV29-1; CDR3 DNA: TGCAGCGTTGGACTAGCGAACACCGGGGAGCTGTTTTTT; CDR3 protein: CSVGLANTGELFF
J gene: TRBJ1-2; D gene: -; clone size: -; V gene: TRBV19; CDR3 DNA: TGTGCCAGTCAACCCCTTACAGAGGGGGGGTACAGATATGGCTACACCTTC; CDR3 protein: CASQPLTEGGYRYGYTF
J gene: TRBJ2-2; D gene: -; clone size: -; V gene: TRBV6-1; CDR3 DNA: TGTGCCAGCAGTGAACTGAACAGAGCTATCGGGGAGCTGTTTTTT; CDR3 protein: CASSELNRAIGELFF
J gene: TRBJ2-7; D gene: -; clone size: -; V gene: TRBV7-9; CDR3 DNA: TGTGCCAGCAGCTTTGGGCAGGGTGCTTCCTACGAGCAGTACTTC; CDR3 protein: CASSFGQGASYEQYF
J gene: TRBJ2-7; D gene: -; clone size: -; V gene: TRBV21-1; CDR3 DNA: TGTGCCAGCAGCAAAGCCACAGGGGCCCTCCCTATCCAGTACTTC; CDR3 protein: CASSKATGALPIQYF
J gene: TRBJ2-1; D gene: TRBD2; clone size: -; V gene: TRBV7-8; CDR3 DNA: TGTGCCAGCAGCTCGCTTCGGACTAGCGGGGCCACCGAGCAGTTCTTC; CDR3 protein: CASSSLRTSGATEQFF
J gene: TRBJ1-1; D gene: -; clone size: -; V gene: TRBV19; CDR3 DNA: TGTGCCAGTAGCTCGGGAATTCCTGAAGCTTTCTTT; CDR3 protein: CASSSGIPEAFF
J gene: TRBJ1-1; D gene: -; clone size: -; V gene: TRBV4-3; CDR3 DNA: TGCGCCAGCAGCCAGGGAGGGAGGGGCACTGAAGCTTTCTTT; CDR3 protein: CASSQGGRGTEAFF
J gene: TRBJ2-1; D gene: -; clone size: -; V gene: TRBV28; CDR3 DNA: TGTGCCAGCAGTTTTGTAACACCCGCCACCTACAATGAGCAGTTCTTC; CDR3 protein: CASSFVTPATYNEQFF
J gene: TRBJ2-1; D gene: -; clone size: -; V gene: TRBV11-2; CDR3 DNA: TGTGCCAGCAGTCGCTTTATAAACTCGGGCAATGAGCAGTTCTTC; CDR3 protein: CASSRFINSGNEQFF
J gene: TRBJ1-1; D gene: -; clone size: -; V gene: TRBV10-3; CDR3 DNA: TGTGCCATCACCCCCGGGGGGGGCGAGAGACGGGCTGAAGCTTTCTTT; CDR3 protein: CAITPGGGERRAEAFF
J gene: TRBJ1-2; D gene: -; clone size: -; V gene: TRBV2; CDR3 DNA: TGTGCCAGCCCTACAGGGAGGGGTGGCTACACCTTC; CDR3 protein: CASPTGRGGYTF
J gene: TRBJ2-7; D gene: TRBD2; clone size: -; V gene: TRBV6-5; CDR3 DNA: TGTGCCAGCAGTTACGACCATAGCGGGTTCTACGAGCAGTACTTC; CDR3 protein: CASSYDHSGFYEQYF
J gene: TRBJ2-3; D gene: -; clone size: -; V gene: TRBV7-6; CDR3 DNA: TGTGCCAGCAGCTTAGGTGTCAGGGGCACAGATACGCAGTATTTT; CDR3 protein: CASSLGVRGTDTQYF
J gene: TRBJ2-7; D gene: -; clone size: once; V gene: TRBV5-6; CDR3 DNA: TGTGCCAGCAGCTTGGACACCAACTACGAGCAGTACTTC; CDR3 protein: CASSLDTNYEQYF
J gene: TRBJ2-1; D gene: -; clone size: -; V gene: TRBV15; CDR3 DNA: TGTGCCACCAGCAACGGCGGCCTAAGCTCCTACAATGAGCAGTTCTTC; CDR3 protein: CATSNGGLSSYNEQFF
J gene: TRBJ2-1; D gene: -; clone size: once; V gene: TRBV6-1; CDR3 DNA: TGTGCCAGCAGTGAAGCGCTGACTAGAGACAGCAATGAGCAGTTCTTC; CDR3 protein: CASSEALTRDSNEQFF
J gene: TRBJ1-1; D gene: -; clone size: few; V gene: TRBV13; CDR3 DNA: TGTGCCAGCAGCTTATACCGGGGATCCAACACTGAAGCTTTCTTT; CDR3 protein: CASSLYRGSNTEAFF
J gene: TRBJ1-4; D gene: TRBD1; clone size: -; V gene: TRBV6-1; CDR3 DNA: TGTGCCAGCAGTGACCCGGGACAGGGTGGAGAGTTTGAAAAACTGTTTTTT; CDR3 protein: CASSDPGQGGEFEKLFF
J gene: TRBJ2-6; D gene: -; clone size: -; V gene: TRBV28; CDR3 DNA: TGTGCCAGCACGAGGGCAACTGGGGCCAACGTCCTGACTTTC; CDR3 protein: CASTRATGANVLTF
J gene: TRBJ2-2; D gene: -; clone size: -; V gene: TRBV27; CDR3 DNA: TGTGCCAGCAGTTTAATGCGGGACACCGGGGAGCTGTTTTTT; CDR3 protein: CASSLMRDTGELFF
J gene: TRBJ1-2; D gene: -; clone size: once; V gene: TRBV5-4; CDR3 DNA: TGTGCCAGCAGCTTGAGGGGGGGGGATGGCTACACCTTC; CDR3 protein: CASSLRGGDGYTF
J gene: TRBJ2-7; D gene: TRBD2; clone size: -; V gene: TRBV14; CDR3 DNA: TGTGCCAGCAGCCCCGGGACTAGCGGTTCCTACGAGCAGTACTTC; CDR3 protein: CASSPGTSGSYEQYF
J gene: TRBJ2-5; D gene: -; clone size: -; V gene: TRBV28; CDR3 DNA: TGTGCCAGCAGTCCCGCGGGCCGCGCGGTGGAGACCCAGTACTTC; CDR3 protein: CASSPAGRAVETQYF
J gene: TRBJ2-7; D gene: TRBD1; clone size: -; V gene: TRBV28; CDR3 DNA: TGTGCCAGCAGTTTAGGCCAGGGGGCCTACGAGCAGTACTTC; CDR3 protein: CASSLGQGAYEQYF
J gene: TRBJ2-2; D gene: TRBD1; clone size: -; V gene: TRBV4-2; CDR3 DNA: TGTGCCAGCAGCCAGAACAGGGGCACCGGGGAGCTGTTTTTT; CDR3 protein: CASSQNRGTGELFF
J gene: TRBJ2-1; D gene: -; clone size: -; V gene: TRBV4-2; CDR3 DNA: TGTGCCAGCAGCCAAGATTTGCGGGATCCCTACAATGAGCAGTTCTTC; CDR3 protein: CASSQDLRDPYNEQFF
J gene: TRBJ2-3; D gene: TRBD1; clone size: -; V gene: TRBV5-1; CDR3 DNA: TGCGCCAGCAGCCTTAAGGGACAGGGGAGCACAGATACGCAGTATTTT; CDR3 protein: CASSLKGQGSTDTQYF
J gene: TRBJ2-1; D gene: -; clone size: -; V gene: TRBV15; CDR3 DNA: TGTGCCACCAGCGACTACCTACTAAGCAATGAGCAGTTCTTC; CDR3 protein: CATSDYLLSNEQFF
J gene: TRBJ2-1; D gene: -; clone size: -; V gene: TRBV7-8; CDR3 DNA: TGTGCCAGCAGCTTAGGAGCGTTGGGGCCCTACAATGAGCAGTTCTTC; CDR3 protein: CASSLGALGPYNEQFF
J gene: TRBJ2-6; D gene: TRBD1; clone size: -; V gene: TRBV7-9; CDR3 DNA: TGTGCCAGCAGCTTACAAGACAGGGGGTTTTCTGGGGCCAACGTCCTGACTTTC; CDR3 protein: CASSLQDRGFSGANVLTF
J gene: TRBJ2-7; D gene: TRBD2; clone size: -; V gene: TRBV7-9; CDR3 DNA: TGTGCCAGCAGCTCAAAGGGTGTAACCGGGACTAGACTATACGAGCAGTACTTC; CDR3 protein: CASSSKGVTGTRLYEQYF
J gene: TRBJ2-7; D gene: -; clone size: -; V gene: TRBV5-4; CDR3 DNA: TGTGCCAGCAGCTTGGAGAGCTCCTACGAGCAGTACTTC; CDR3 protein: CASSLESSYEQYF
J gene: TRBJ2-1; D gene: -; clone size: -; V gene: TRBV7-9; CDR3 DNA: TGTGCCAGCAGCTTAACAGGGTCCAATGAGCAGTTCTTC; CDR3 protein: CASSLTGSNEQFF
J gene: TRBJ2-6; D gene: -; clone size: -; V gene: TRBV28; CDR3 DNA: TGTGCCAGCAGTTTCGAGGTCCCCGAGACTGGGGCCAACGTCCTGACTTTC; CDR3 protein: CASSFEVPETGANVLTF